Presented here are 20 T cell receptor beta chains from one specimen sequenced in a study of neurological immune-mediated disorders. TCRdb re-derived calls from the 5' RACE reads in MiXCR, one entry per CDR3 protein. The sample contains some 22,000 distinct CDR3 sequences, approximately 15% of which appear only once. Sequencing was carried out using CD8+ T cells from blood. These receptors were collected from a woman younger than 30 with multiple sclerosis.

The V call is TRBV14, the J call TRBJ1-4, with a tentative D call TRBD1 (6 bases). V lost 4 bases to trimming and J lost 7 bases, with 10 bases between them. This CDR3 comprises 13 residues. CDR1 is SGHDN and CDR2 is FVKESK in the germline V gene. The CDR3 protein is CASSRDIGEKLFF. DNA of the CDR3: TGTGCCAGCAGCCGGGACATAGGTGAAAAACTGTTTTTT.

V is TRBV14 and J is TRBJ1-5, with 9 bases that match TRBD1. Germline V gene sequence: CDR1 SGHDN, CDR2 FVKESK. J lost 8 bases, V lost 5 bases, and 4 bases had no gene match. This CDR3 comprises 13 residues. The CDR3, as DNA: TGTGCCAGCAGCGCCGGGACAGGGAAGCCCCAGCATTTT. Translating gives CASSAGTGKPQHF.

This clonotype appeared a few times. The V call is TRBV18, the J call TRBJ2-1; D not resolved. V lost 1 base and J 7 bases, leaving 29 bases between the germline ends. The CDR3 totals 20 residues. The V gene's germline CDR1 is KGHSH and CDR2 LQKENI. CDR3 in amino acids: CASSPQLFSLWTESENEQFF. Here the CDR3 DNA reads TGTGCCAGCTCACCACAACTTTTCTCTCTCTGGACGGAGTCGGAGAATGAGCAGTTCTTC.

The J gene is TRBJ2-1, the V gene TRBV2; a weak D match, TRBD1 (8 bases). From germline, CDR1 is SNHLY and CDR2 FYNNEI. CDR3 length: 15 residues. Deletions cut 6 bases from V and 4 bases from J, with 16 bases between. As DNA, the CDR3 is TGTGCCAGCAGGGGGGGGACAGGACCTTACAATGAGCAGTTCTTC. It encodes CASRGGTGPYNEQFF. Together with reference TRBV2 and TRBJ2-1, the CDR3 gives the full variable domain: EPEVTQTPSHQVTQMGQEVILRCVPISNHLYFYWYRQILGQKVEFLVSFYNNEISEKSEIFDDQFSVERPDGSNFTLKIRSTKLEDSAMYFCASRGGTGPYNEQFFGPGTRLTVL.

The chain combines TRBV5-1 with TRBJ2-3; D unresolved. The germline CDR1 and CDR2 sequences are SGHRS and YFSETQ. CDR3 length equals 14 residues. Trimming shortened V by 0 bases and J by 1 base, and 6 bases separated the two germline ends. Here the CDR3 reads CASSLGVRTDTQYF. Here the CDR3 DNA reads TGCGCCAGCAGCTTGGGGGTACGCACAGATACGCAGTATTTT.

This chain joins TRBV5-1 and TRBJ1-2, with TRBD1 matching 9 bases. Trimming at V came to 5 bases and at J to 2 bases, leaving 4 bases not matched to a gene. Germline assignment: CDR1 SGHRS and CDR2 YFSETQ. The CDR3 is made up of 14 amino acids. Here the CDR3 DNA reads TGCGCCAGCAGTCGACAGGGGGACAACTATGGCTACACCTTC. Protein sequence: CASSRQGDNYGYTF.

This clonotype was seen only a few times. V usage is TRBV6-5 and J usage is TRBJ2-1; the match to TRBD1 covers 8 bases. The ends lost 5 bases at V and 1 base at J; junction bases unmatched: 7. The CDR3 is 16 residues long. Germline CDR1 reads MNHEY; CDR2 reads SVGAGI. CDR3 DNA sequence: TGTGCCAGCAGTCCCTGGACAGGGAGGTCCTACAATGAGCAGTTCTTC. Translation gives CASSPWTGRSYNEQFF.

This clonotype has more than one count but fewer than ten. CDR3 residues: CASSVAGGFTGELFF. CDR3 in DNA: TGTGCCAGCAGCGTAGCGGGAGGGTTCACCGGGGAGCTGTTTTTT. The chain joins TRBV9 to TRBJ2-2; TRBD2 matches 8 bases. V lost 0 bases, J lost 4 bases, and 2 bases stayed unmatched. Germline V CDR1 and CDR2: SGDLS, YYNGEE. The length of the CDR3 is 15 residues.

This clonotype was picked up many times. The chain is built from TRBV20-1 and TRBJ2-7; D unclear. The ends were cut back, 3 bases at V and 7 bases at J, with 13 bases in the middle. CDR1 and CDR2 (germline): DFQATT, SNEGSKA (reference sequence). The CDR3 contains 12 residues. The CDR3 spells CSASPRWEEQYF. CDR3 nucleotides: TGCAGTGCTAGCCCACGCTGGGAAGAGCAGTACTTC.

V gene TRBV30 combines with J gene TRBJ2-3; TRBD2 agrees at 10 bases. The CDR3 sequence is 14 residues long. From germline, CDR1 is GTSNPN and CDR2 SVGIG (reference sequence). V lost 2 bases to trimming and J lost 2 bases; unmatched junction nucleotides: 1. The CDR3 nucleotides read TGTGCCTGGAGTCTAGCGGGGGACACAGATACGCAGTATTTT. Its protein is CAWSLAGDTDTQYF.

This clonotype was detected many times. The chain couples TRBV7-6 to TRBJ1-4, with D tentatively TRBD1 (5 bases). Germline loops: CDR1 SGHVS, CDR2 FNYEAQ. This CDR3 contains 15 residues. V lost 1 base and J lost 13, with 19 bases in between. This CDR3 is CASSLEGPHRKRLFF. The CDR3 DNA sequence: TGTGCCAGCAGCTTAGAAGGGCCGCACAGGAAACGACTGTTTTTT.

This clonotype was seen repeatedly, ten times or more. V gene TRBV3-1 combines with J gene TRBJ1-6, with D perhaps matching TRBD1 (6 bases). Looked up from germline, CDR1 is LGHDT and CDR2 is YNNKEL (reference sequence). CDR3 length equals 15 residues. Trimming took 4 bases from V and 7 from J, leaving 14 bases between them. The CDR3 DNA sequence: TGTGCCAGCAGCCCAGGGGCTTTTCGGAATTCACCCCTCCACTTT. Translation: CASSPGAFRNSPLHF.

This clonotype was observed at least ten times. The chain uses TRBV29-1 and TRBJ1-2; the D gene is possibly TRBD1 (5 bases). Trimming cost V 1 base and J 7 bases, with 13 bases left between them. The CDR3 runs 13 residues. In germline, CDR1 is SQVTM, CDR2 ANQGSEA. CDR3 DNA: TGCAGCGTTGAAGGCAGGGATGGCTCTGGCTACACCTTC. Its translation is CSVEGRDGSGYTF.

Many counts were recorded for this clonotype. The CDR3, as DNA: TGTGCCAGCAGCGGCTATCACGGACTTTCCGGCAGCTATGGCTACACCTTC. This sequence encodes CASSGYHGLSGSYGYTF. The rearrangement uses TRBV9 and TRBJ1-2; D uncertain. The CDR3 loop spans 17 amino acids. Deletions cut 3 bases from V and 4 bases from J, with 22 bases between. Germline V CDR1 and CDR2: SGDLS, YYNGEE.

This clonotype was detected many times. V is TRBV12-3 or TRBV12-4 and J is TRBJ1-1, with D possibly being TRBD1 (5 bases). CDR3 size: 16 residues. V gave up 6 bases and J gave up 0 bases, with 17 bases separating them. Written as DNA, the CDR3 is TGTGCCAGCAGCCCTTCACCGGGGGAGATGAACACTGAAGCTTTCTTT. Protein product: CASSPSPGEMNTEAFF.

This clonotype appeared many times. The chain is built from TRBV5-1 and TRBJ1-1, with D possibly being TRBD1 (5 bases). With 1 base removed from V and 2 bases from J, the gap between germline ends came to 12 bases. Germline CDR1 reads SGHRS; CDR2 reads YFSETQ. This CDR3 has 15 residues. As DNA, the CDR3 is TGCGCCAGCAGCTTGAGGGACCCAAGAAACACTGAAGCTTTCTTT. Its translation is CASSLRDPRNTEAFF.

The chain carries TRBV15 and TRBJ2-3; unclear D gene. This CDR3 region has 14 residues. Trimming cost V 6 bases and J 3 bases, with 13 bases left between them. CDR1 LNHNV and CDR2 YYDKDF come from the germline V gene (reference sequence). CDR3 DNA sequence: TGTGCCACCAGTGTCGGGCCGCCTACAGATACGCAGTATTTT. Residues: CATSVGPPTDTQYF.

This clonotype appeared a few times. The CDR3 sequence: CASGTGELFF. DNA of the CDR3: TGTGCCAGCGGGACCGGGGAGCTGTTTTTT. The rearrangement joins TRBV2 to TRBJ2-2; D is ambiguous. The CDR3 covers 10 residues. CDR1 and CDR2 from the germline V gene are SNHLY and FYNNEI. Between the trimmed V and J ends, which lost 8 bases and 5 bases, there was a span of 3 bases. Full variable domain (outside the CDR3, taken from reference TRBV2 and TRBJ2-2): EPEVTQTPSHQVTQMGQEVILRCVPISNHLYFYWYRQILGQKVEFLVSFYNNEISEKSEIFDDQFSVERPDGSNFTLKIRSTKLEDSAMYFCASGTGELFFGEGSRLTVL.

In its sample, this clonotype is medium-sized (0.01 to 0.1%). The rearrangement uses TRBV7-9 and TRBJ2-7; D ambiguous. Trimming pared 6 bases from V and 1 base from J, leaving 4 bases between. The germline V gene has CDR1 SEHNR and CDR2 FQNEAQ (reference sequence). The CDR3 runs 11 residues. The DNA of the CDR3 is TGTGCCAGCAGTGAATCCTACGAGCAGTACTTC. It is translated as CASSESYEQYF.

There are many counts of this clonotype. This chain uses TRBV29-1 with TRBJ2-1; D uncertain. In germline, CDR1 is SQVTM, CDR2 ANQGSEA. V gave up 3 bases and J gave up 15 bases, with 12 bases separating them. The CDR3 is 10 amino acids. CDR3 nucleotide sequence: TGCAGCGTTGATTTGGTTCCTGGGTTCTTC. Residues: CSVDLVPGFF.